The clone carrying this TCR beta chain was counted ten times or more. Antigen unknown. A single record per CDR3 protein comes from TCRdb applying MiXCR to the 5' RACE reads. The table has fewer than 40,000 distinct CDR3 sequences, under 8% seen once; the top ten hold around 30%. The record originates from a study of T-cell memory formation after mild COVID-19. Study conclusions and caveats: The main location of contracting CD4+ clones was CM and EM, and that of contracting CD8+ clones was EMRA.

The CDR3 contains 12 residues. V lost 3 bases, J lost 15 bases, and 15 bases lay in between. Germline V CDR1 and CDR2: KGHSH, LQKENI. The rearrangement joins TRBV18 to TRBJ2-1; D is uncertain. The sequence came from a man between 18 and 29 years old who had mild COVID-19 (a few samples of this study predate the infection). Cell type and time point are not known. Source material: PBMCs or a T cell subset sorted from them (not recorded which). The CDR3 DNA sequence: TGTGCCAGCTCACCCCTTAACCCGAAGGGGTTCTTC. This codes for CASSPLNPKGFF.